The 10 T cell receptor beta chains in this list originate from one sample, sequenced in a study of cytomegalovirus exposure and HLA in healthy donors. This table comes from immunoSEQ multiplex PCR, and its TCRdb copy is limited to in-frame clones, with some not included. The table lists about 150,000 clones, around 83% of them singletons. The sequencing sample was made of PBMCs. The origin of the receptors is a human donor in good health.

The rearrangement joins TRBV9 to TRBJ2-3, with TRBD2 matching 10 bases. CDR1 is SGDLS and CDR2 is YYNGEE in the germline V gene. There are 16 residues in the CDR3. The trim removed 2 bases at V and 4 bases at J, leaving 7 bases unmatched. The CDR3 sequence is CASSVGTSVRADTQYF. The CDR3 DNA reads TGTGCCAGCAGCGTTGGGACTAGCGTTAGGGCAGATACGCAGTATTTT.

The J gene is TRBJ1-2, the V gene TRBV6-6; no clear D. The germline V and J ends were trimmed by 7 bases and 3 bases, with 12 bases remaining between them. The CDR3 sequence is 13 residues long. CDR1 is MNHNY, CDR2 SVGAGI, per germline (reference sequence). The CDR3 coding sequence is TGTGCCAGCACCGACAATACTTACTATGGCTACACCTTC. It specifies CASTDNTYYGYTF.

The V and J genes are TRBV6-1 and TRBJ1-5; D call uncertain. CDR1 and CDR2 from the germline V gene are MNHNS and SASEGT. This CDR3 comprises 12 residues. V was shortened by 6 bases and J by 3 bases, with 6 bases between the two germline ends. The CDR3 region has the DNA TGTGCCAGCAGGTCTACCAATCAGCCCCAGCATTTT. This codes for CASRSTNQPQHF.

V is TRBV28 and J is TRBJ2-4; 7 nucleotides agree with TRBD1. Unmatched junction bases numbered 13, after V lost 3 bases and J lost 5 bases. CDR1 is MDHEN, CDR2 SYDVKM, per germline. There are 17 residues in the CDR3. CDR3 nucleotide sequence: TGTGCCAGCAGTTTGTCCCGGACAGGCCATTACGAAAACATTCAGTACTTC. Translating gives CASSLSRTGHYENIQYF.

For this clone: Other DNA sequences in the sample encode the same CDR3. The V gene is TRBV6-1, the J gene TRBJ1-4, with a possible D match to TRBD1 (6 bases). This CDR3 is 14 amino acids long. Germline CDR1 is MNHNS and CDR2 is SASEGT. V lost 5 bases to trimming and J lost 0 bases, with 7 bases between them. CDR3 protein: CASSRTATNEKLFF. The CDR3 nucleotides read TGTGCCAGCAGTCGGACAGCAACTAATGAAAAACTGTTTTTT.

J is TRBJ2-7 and V is TRBV29-1; 10 bases align to TRBD2. Germline assignment: CDR1 SQVTM and CDR2 ANQGSEA. V dropped 7 bases and J dropped 6; count of bases not matched to a gene: 9. The CDR3 has 13 residues. The DNA of the CDR3 is TGCAGCGCCAAAGCGGGAGGGCCTGGCGAGCAGTACTTC. This encodes CSAKAGGPGEQYF.

The chain joins TRBV5-1 to TRBJ2-7, with 7 bases lining up with TRBD2. Trimming cost V 2 bases and J 3 bases; bases outside gene matches: 8. Germline CDR1 and CDR2: SGHRS and YFSETQ. This CDR3 has 15 amino acids. Written as DNA, the CDR3 is TGCGCCAGCAGCTTTAAGGGCGGGAGCAGCTACGAGCAGTACTTC. Amino acid sequence: CASSFKGGSSYEQYF. Full variable domain (rest looked up from reference TRBV5-1 and TRBJ2-7): KAGVTQTPRYLIKTRGQQVTLSCSPISGHRSVSWYQQTPGQGLQFLFEYFSETQRNKGNFPGRFSGRQFSNSRSEMNVSTLELGDSALYLCASSFKGGSSYEQYFGPGTRLTVT.

This sequence joins TRBV6-5 and TRBJ2-7; D perhaps matches TRBD1 (7 bases). Trimming pared 2 bases from V and 6 bases from J, leaving 17 bases between. This CDR3 comprises 15 residues. CDR1 and CDR2 (germline): MNHEY, SVGAGI. The CDR3 protein is CASSYGGGRISEQYF. CDR3 bases: TGTGCCAGCAGTTACGGAGGGGGCAGAATAAGCGAGCAGTACTTC.

The CDR3 is CASSLFRGDQFF. The CDR3 nucleotides read TGTGCCAGCAGCTTATTCCGGGGGGATCAGTTCTTC. This sequence joins TRBV11-2 and TRBJ2-1; 7 bases agree with TRBD2. CDR3 size: 12 residues. The germline CDR1 and CDR2 sequences are SGHAT and FQNNGV. J gave up 13 bases and V 2 bases, and 5 bases lay outside the gene matches. Full variable domain (rest looked up from reference TRBV11-2 and TRBJ2-1): EAGVAQSPRYKIIEKRQSVAFWCNPISGHATLYWYQQILGQGPKLLIQFQNNGVVDDSQLPKDRFSAERLKGVDSTLKIQPAKLEDSAVYLCASSLFRGDQFFGPGTRLTVL.

The chain is built from TRBV28 and TRBJ1-5; D is perhaps TRBD1 (6 bases). Germline CDR1 is MDHEN and CDR2 is SYDVKM. CDR3 size: 14 residues. V was cut by 2 bases and J by 5 bases, with 10 bases left in between. CDR3 bases: TGTGCCAGCAGTTTAGCCCAGGGGCATCAGCCCCAGCATTTT. Translating gives CASSLAQGHQPQHF. Variable domain in full (rest from reference TRBV28 and TRBJ1-5): DVKVTQSSRYLVKRTGEKVFLECVQDMDHENMFWYRQDPGLGLRLIYFSYDVKMKEKGDIPEGYSVSREKKERFSLILESASTNQTSMYLCASSLAQGHQPQHFGDGTRLSIL.